Following are 22 T cell receptor beta chains from one sample sequenced in a study of T cell responses to AZD1222 COVID-19 vaccine. Measured with immunoSEQ multiplex PCR; TCRdb has only the in-frame clones, and not every one. This sample has some 74,000 clones; around nine tenths occur once, and the top ten carry 1% to 1.5%. Sequenced here: peripheral blood, sampled 28 days after the second AZD1222 dose. These receptor sequences come from an adult who received the AZD1222 COVID-19 vaccine.

J is TRBJ1-4 and V is TRBV18; unclear D gene. V was trimmed by 3 bases and J by 0 bases, leaving 8 bases between them. The CDR3 consists of 15 residues. Germline V gene sequence: CDR1 KGHSH, CDR2 LQKENI. This CDR3 is CASSPPTTTNEKLFF. The CDR3 DNA sequence: TGTGCCAGCTCACCCCCGACAACAACTAATGAAAAACTGTTTTTT.

The chain joins TRBV7-9 to TRBJ1-5; tentatively, D is TRBD1 (6 bases). Trimming stripped 5 bases from V and 6 bases from J, with 8 bases between. Germline V CDR1 and CDR2: SEHNR, FQNEAQ (reference sequence). The CDR3 runs 12 residues. Here the CDR3 reads CASSPGAQPQHF. CDR3 nucleotide sequence: TGTGCCAGCAGCCCAGGGGCTCAGCCCCAGCATTTT.

The chain joins TRBV7-2 to TRBJ1-5, with D perhaps TRBD1 (5 bases). V dropped 5 bases and J dropped 0 bases, with 11 bases sitting between them. The CDR3 is 15 amino acids. The germline V gene encodes CDR1 SGHTA and CDR2 FQGNSA. CDR3 loop: CASSSQGLSNQPQHF. The CDR3, as DNA: TGTGCCAGCAGCAGCCAGGGTCTTAGCAATCAGCCCCAGCATTTT.

The rearrangement joins TRBV29-1 to TRBJ2-7; D is ambiguous. V lost 3 bases to trimming and J lost 1 base, with 10 bases between them. Germline V gene data show CDR1 as SQVTM and CDR2 as ANQGSEA. The CDR3 is made up of 13 amino acids. Written as DNA, the CDR3 is TGCAGCGTTGAGTGGGGTAGTTCCTACGAGCAGTACTTC. It encodes CSVEWGSSYEQYF.

V and J are TRBV18 and TRBJ1-5; the D gene is possibly TRBD1 (5 bases). CDR3 length: 15 amino acids. The germline V and J ends were trimmed by 6 bases and 4 bases, with 16 bases remaining between them. CDR1 and CDR2 (germline): KGHSH, LQKENI. The chain's CDR3 is CASSPGESLNQPQHF. Written as DNA, the CDR3 is TGTGCCAGCTCTCCGGGGGAGAGTCTAAATCAGCCCCAGCATTTT.

This chain connects TRBV4-3 to TRBJ1-2; 9 bases are a match to TRBD1. Germline-derived CDR1 and CDR2 are LGHNA and YSLEER. The CDR3 has 15 amino acids. V lost 3 bases and J lost 0; bases outside the gene matches: 2. CDR3 nucleotides: TGCGCCAGCAGCCACCGGGACAGGGCTAACTATGGCTACACCTTC. This translates into CASSHRDRANYGYTF.

The chain couples TRBV7-9 to TRBJ1-1; possibly TRBD1 for D (6 bases). This CDR3 contains 14 residues. Germline lookup yields CDR1 SEHNR and CDR2 FQNEAQ (reference sequence). V lost 3 bases, J lost 0 bases, and 8 bases lay in between. The CDR3 DNA follows: TGTGCCAGCAGCTTGGGGGCCGTGAACACTGAAGCTTTCTTT. This translates into CASSLGAVNTEAFF.

V gene TRBV4-1 combines with J gene TRBJ2-7; the match to TRBD1 covers 7 bases. The V gene's germline CDR1 is MGHRA and CDR2 YSYEKL. The J segment lost 5 bases and the V segment lost 5 bases, leaving 9 bases of the junction unmatched. There are 14 residues in the CDR3. The CDR3 sequence is CASSASGGSDEQYF. CDR3 DNA: TGCGCCAGCAGCGCCTCAGGGGGTTCTGACGAGCAGTACTTC.

V usage is TRBV7-8 and J usage is TRBJ1-5, with unresolved D. The CDR3 has 14 amino acids. The germline V gene has CDR1 SGHVS and CDR2 FQNEAQ. V was pared by 0 bases and J by 3 bases, with 6 bases between. The CDR3 coding sequence is TGTGCCAGCAGCTTAGCCGTGCCCAATCAGCCCCAGCATTTT. This codes for CASSLAVPNQPQHF.

The rearrangement links TRBV30 to TRBJ1-3; D uncertain. Trimming pared 4 bases from V and 7 bases from J, leaving 8 bases between. Germline V gene data show CDR1 as GTSNPN and CDR2 as SVGIG (reference sequence). The CDR3 totals 11 residues. Written as DNA, the CDR3 is TGTGCCTGGATTGATTGGAACACCATATATTTT. Translated: CAWIDWNTIYF.

The chain combines TRBV11-3 with TRBJ2-1; D is unclear. CDR1 is SGHNT and CDR2 is YENEEA in the germline V gene. This CDR3 has 12 residues. Trimming took 5 bases from V and 8 from J, leaving 10 bases between them. The CDR3 DNA is TGTGCCAGCAGCCCCAGGAGTGATGAGCAGTTCTTC. This codes for CASSPRSDEQFF.

To note about this clone: It is unclear where the CDR3 begins or ends on the DNA, so no DNA is shown, and the CDR3 is as TCRdb lists it. V and J are TRBV6-5 and TRBJ1-2; TRBD1 is the table's D call, not checked against the DNA. The CDR3 numbers 12 amino acids, ends counted. Germline V lookup: CDR1 MNHEY, CDR2 SVGAGI. This chain's CDR3 is CASSSSTGGCTF.

This sequence joins TRBV11-2 and TRBJ1-1, with 9 bases that match TRBD1. This CDR3 comprises 15 residues. After removal of 3 bases from V and 1 base from J, the junction contained 3 bases not matched to a gene. Germline V gene lookup returns CDR1 SGHAT and CDR2 FQNNGV. The CDR3: CASSFPGQGNTEAFF. The CDR3 nucleotides are TGTGCCAGCAGCTTTCCGGGACAGGGGAACACTGAAGCTTTCTTT.

The rearrangement uses TRBV6-6 and TRBJ2-1; 11 bases fit TRBD2. This CDR3 is 17 amino acids long. Germline V gene data show CDR1 as MNHNY and CDR2 as SVGAGI (reference sequence). With V trimmed by 5 bases and J by 7 bases, 13 bases remained unmatched. CDR3 DNA: TGTGCCAGCAGTCCTACCAAGTTAGCGGGAGGGGGGAATGAGCAGTTCTTC. It specifies CASSPTKLAGGGNEQFF.

This clone came up a few times. The gene calls are TRBV19 and TRBJ2-7; 7 nucleotides align to TRBD2. This CDR3 contains 16 residues. The germline gives CDR1 LNHDA, CDR2 SQIVND (reference sequence). Trimming cost V 5 bases and J 1 base; bases outside gene matches: 11. This chain's CDR3 is CASSPEQGRGSYEQYF. The CDR3 DNA is TGTGCCAGTAGTCCCGAGCAAGGGAGGGGATCCTACGAGCAGTACTTC.

This clone appeared a few times. This sequence joins TRBV2 and TRBJ2-7, with TRBD2 as a possible D gene (5 bases). CDR1 and CDR2 (germline): SNHLY, FYNNEI. The V gene lost 3 bases and the J gene lost 3 bases, with 9 bases spanning the gap. The CDR3 contains 13 residues. The CDR3 bases are TGTGCCAGCAGTGATGAGGGTGGCTACGAGCAGTACTTC. Protein: CASSDEGGYEQYF.

This sequence joins TRBV12-3 or TRBV12-4 and TRBJ1-2; a possible D gene is TRBD1 (5 bases). V shed 8 bases and J shed 1 base, with 11 bases lying between them. The CDR3 consists of 13 residues. This CDR3 is CASRRQGNYGYTF. For the CDR3, the DNA is TGTGCCAGCCGGAGGCAGGGTAACTATGGCTACACCTTC.

The J gene is TRBJ1-6, the V gene TRBV5-1; tentatively, D is TRBD1 (5 bases). There are 16 residues in the CDR3. Trimming shortened V by 5 bases and J by 0 bases, and 12 bases separated the two germline ends. Germline CDR1 SGHRS, CDR2 YFSETQ. The CDR3 nucleotides read TGCGCCAGCAGAGAGGGGCAAAGCTCCTATAATTCACCCCTCCACTTT. This gives the protein CASREGQSSYNSPLHF. Combining the CDR3 with reference TRBV5-1 and TRBJ1-6 gives the whole variable domain KAGVTQTPRYLIKTRGQQVTLSCSPISGHRSVSWYQQTPGQGLQFLFEYFSETQRNKGNFPGRFSGRQFSNSRSEMNVSTLELGDSALYLCASREGQSSYNSPLHFGNGTRLTVT.

This clone was found once. The genes are TRBV24-1 and TRBJ1-1; tentative D call: TRBD1 (5 bases). V dropped 0 bases and J dropped 4 bases, with 14 bases sitting between them. Germline V lookup: CDR1 KGHDR, CDR2 SFDVKD. The CDR3 spans 16 residues. The CDR3: CATSDLPDTGCTEAFF. CDR3 nucleotide sequence: TGTGCCACCAGTGATTTGCCGGACACGGGGTGCACTGAAGCTTTCTTT.

The rearrangement uses TRBV6-5 and TRBJ1-3; D is ambiguous. This CDR3 has 13 residues. Trimming cost V 5 bases and J 1 base, with 6 bases left between them. CDR1 is MNHEY and CDR2 is SVGAGI in the germline V gene. CDR3 in amino acids: CASSPVSGNTIYF. In DNA, the CDR3 is TGTGCCAGCAGTCCAGTTTCTGGAAACACCATATATTTT.

V usage is TRBV19 and J usage is TRBJ2-2; D gene ambiguous. The CDR3 runs to 12 residues. Trimming stripped 1 base from V and 6 bases from J, with 3 bases between. CDR1 LNHDA and CDR2 SQIVND come from the germline V gene (reference sequence). The DNA of the CDR3 is TGTGCCAGTAGTATAGGTTCCGGGGAGCTGTTTTTT. This translates into CASSIGSGELFF.

The rearrangement joins TRBV7-9 to TRBJ2-7; 7 bases agree with TRBD1. The CDR3 consists of 14 residues. The germline CDR1 and CDR2 sequences are SEHNR and FQNEAQ (reference sequence). V trimming: 5 bases; J trimming: 6 bases; junction bases outside the gene matches: 10. The CDR3 nucleotides are TGTGCCAGCAGCCCTGGGCAGGGGGTATTCGAGCAGTACTTC. It is translated as CASSPGQGVFEQYF.